This T cell receptor beta chain was recovered during a study of blood T cell repertoires in COVID-19. Study-wide context: T cells, B-cell-depleted T cells, or PBMCs supplied cDNA or gDNA.

Germline-derived CDR1 and CDR2 are MNHEY and SMNVEV (reference sequence). The CDR3 loop spans 13 amino acids. V shed 0 bases and J shed 5 bases, with 6 bases lying between them. Per the study methods: Nucleated cell number was recorded as an estimate derived from reference gene primer amplification. TCRdb's copy holds only in-frame clones and misses some; the assay was immunoSEQ multiplex PCR. For V, J and clone size, that table is used; D and trimming come from the DNA. The sample lists about 140,000 clones; more than 80% were seen once. V and J are TRBV27 and TRBJ2-3, with D possibly matching TRBD1 (5 bases). This clonotype originated in an elderly woman in a cohort sampled during active or convalescent COVID-19. Source material: peripheral blood. CDR3: CASSLSQGDTQYF. CDR3 nucleotide sequence: TGTGCCAGCAGTTTATCGCAGGGAGATACGCAGTATTTT.